The 32 T cell receptor beta chains presented below share a single source sample, sequenced in a study of graft-versus-host responses after intestinal transplantation. Intraepithelial and lamina propria lymphocytes were isolated from graft specimens. The repertoire was sequenced with immunoSEQ multiplex PCR; TCRdb's copy has only in-frame clones and lacks some. This table has approximately 37,000 clones, about 85% appearing once. Sequencing used ileum tissue, obtained almost 210 days after intestinal transplant. The receptors originated from a human patient who received an intestinal transplant, so some T cells may come from the graft donor.

The chain links TRBV2 to TRBJ2-7; tentatively, D is TRBD1 or TRBD2 (5 bases each). The CDR3 covers 13 residues. The V gene lost 8 bases and the J gene lost 3 bases, with 14 bases spanning the gap. Germline V lookup: CDR1 SNHLY, CDR2 FYNNEI. The CDR3 loop reads CASEGHGHYEQYF. In DNA, the CDR3 is TGTGCCAGCGAGGGGCACGGTCACTACGAGCAGTACTTC. Full variable domain (outside the CDR3, taken from reference TRBV2 and TRBJ2-7): EPEVTQTPSHQVTQMGQEVILRCVPISNHLYFYWYRQILGQKVEFLVSFYNNEISEKSEIFDDQFSVERPDGSNFTLKIRSTKLEDSAMYFCASEGHGHYEQYFGPGTRLTVT.

The chain links TRBV7-8 to TRBJ1-1, with D possibly being TRBD1 (5 bases). Germline CDR1 and CDR2: SGHVS and FQNEAQ. Trimming shortened V by 3 bases and J by 8 bases, and 16 bases separated the two germline ends. CDR3 size: 14 residues. CDR3 residues: CASSLSPGAPEAFF. In DNA, the CDR3 is TGTGCCAGCAGCTTGAGTCCCGGGGCACCGGAAGCTTTCTTT.

The chain couples TRBV7-9 to TRBJ1-5; no reliable D call. This CDR3 has 14 residues. V dropped 3 bases and J dropped 1 base, with 7 bases sitting between them. Germline CDR1 is SEHNR and CDR2 is FQNEAQ (reference sequence). CDR3 coding DNA: TGTGCCAGCAGCTTGGCAGCCAGCAATCAGCCCCAGCATTTT. The encoded protein is CASSLAASNQPQHF.

The rearrangement joins TRBV4-2 to TRBJ1-5, with TRBD1 matching 7 bases. The V gene end was trimmed by 1 base and the J gene end by 6 bases; junction bases not matched to a gene: 6. Germline lookup yields CDR1 LGHNA and CDR2 YNFKEQ. This CDR3 is built from 15 residues. In nucleotides, the CDR3 is TGTGCCAGCAGCCAAGCCGACAGGGAAGTTCAGCCCCAGCATTTT. It specifies CASSQADREVQPQHF.

The chain is built from TRBV11-1 and TRBJ2-3, with unresolved D. CDR3 length equals 13 residues. The V gene's germline CDR1 is SGHAT and CDR2 FQDESV (reference sequence). Trimming left V 3 bases short and J 2 bases short, with 6 bases between. In DNA, the CDR3 is TGTGCCAGCAGCTTCCCCTCCACAGATACGCAGTATTTT. This encodes CASSFPSTDTQYF. The entire variable domain, with the rest obtained from reference TRBV11-1 and TRBJ2-3, is as follows: EAEVAQSPRYKITEKSQAVAFWCDPISGHATLYWYRQILGQGPELLVQFQDESVVDDSQLPKDRFSAERLKGVDSTLKIQPAELGDSAMYLCASSFPSTDTQYFGPGTRLTVL.

The chain combines TRBV14 with TRBJ2-1; D uncertain. CDR1 SGHDN and CDR2 FVKESK come from the germline V gene. V shed 2 bases and J shed 9 bases, with 11 bases lying between them. This CDR3 is 13 amino acids long. The CDR3 protein is CASSQPYSTEQFF. The CDR3 DNA reads as TGTGCCAGCAGCCAACCTTACTCAACTGAGCAGTTCTTC.

The chain recombines TRBV5-4 with TRBJ1-1; weak D call: TRBD1 (6 bases). The CDR3 spans 15 residues. Per the germline V gene, CDR1 is SGHNT and CDR2 is YYREEE (reference sequence). V shed 2 bases and J shed 1 base, with 12 bases lying between them. CDR3 protein: CASSFSDRRNTEAFF. The CDR3, as DNA: TGTGCCAGCAGCTTTAGTGACAGGAGGAACACTGAAGCTTTCTTT.

Here the CDR3 reads CATSRARDRTYEQYF. The CDR3 DNA follows: TGTGCCACCAGCAGAGCCCGGGACAGAACCTACGAGCAGTACTTC. V gene TRBV15 combines with J gene TRBJ2-7; 7 nucleotides align to TRBD1. Germline V gives CDR1 LNHNV, CDR2 YYDKDF (reference sequence). J lost 2 bases, V lost 1 base, and 5 bases had no gene match. This CDR3 has 15 amino acids.

This chain joins TRBV5-1 and TRBJ2-3, with 10 bases fitting TRBD2. The CDR3 runs 15 residues. In germline, CDR1 is SGHRS, CDR2 YFSETQ. The V gene end was trimmed by 0 bases and the J gene end by 4 bases; junction bases not matched to a gene: 2. The CDR3 loop is CASSLALAGADTQYF. CDR3 DNA: TGCGCCAGCAGCTTGGCGCTAGCGGGGGCAGATACGCAGTATTTT. The full variable domain, rest sourced from reference TRBV5-1 and TRBJ2-3, is KAGVTQTPRYLIKTRGQQVTLSCSPISGHRSVSWYQQTPGQGLQFLFEYFSETQRNKGNFPGRFSGRQFSNSRSEMNVSTLELGDSALYLCASSLALAGADTQYFGPGTRLTVL.

The CDR3 nucleotides are TGTGCCAGCAGCTATACGGGACAGGGCTACGAGCAGTACTTC. It specifies CASSYTGQGYEQYF. This chain joins TRBV11-2 and TRBJ2-7, with TRBD1 matching over 9 bases. Germline CDR1 and CDR2: SGHAT and FQNNGV. Unmatched junction bases numbered 4, after V lost 4 bases and J lost 3 bases. The CDR3 extends over 14 amino acids.

This clone showed up just once. The V gene is TRBV2, the J gene TRBJ2-7; 13 nucleotides match TRBD2. Germline V gene sequence: CDR1 SNHLY, CDR2 FYNNEI. After removal of 6 bases from V and 2 bases from J, the junction contained 4 bases not matched to a gene. CDR3 length: 15 residues. This CDR3 is CASSATSGRTYEQYF. In nucleotides, the CDR3 is TGTGCCAGCAGCGCGACTAGCGGGAGGACCTACGAGCAGTACTTC.

The chain is built from TRBV7-2 and TRBJ2-3, with D perhaps TRBD2 (6 bases). The CDR3 loop spans 14 amino acids. The germline V gene encodes CDR1 SGHTA and CDR2 FQGNSA. The V end was cut by 3 bases, the J end by 10 bases, with 17 bases between. The CDR3 protein is CASSFLAGGTSQYF. The CDR3 DNA is TGTGCCAGCAGCTTCCTAGCCGGCGGGACCTCGCAGTATTTT.

The chain is built from TRBV7-9 and TRBJ2-7; 8 bases fit TRBD1. The CDR3 length is 15 residues. Germline V gene sequence: CDR1 SEHNR, CDR2 FQNEAQ (reference sequence). Trimming removed 0 bases from V and 4 bases from J; junction bases left unmatched: 5. The CDR3 loop reads CASSLAAGGLYEQYF. The CDR3 bases are TGTGCCAGCAGCTTAGCCGCAGGGGGCTTATACGAGCAGTACTTC. Variable domain in full (rest from reference TRBV7-9 and TRBJ2-7): DTGVSQNPRHKITKRGQNVTFRCDPISEHNRLYWYRQTLGQGPEFLTYFQNEAQLEKSRLLSDRFSAERPKGSFSTLEIQRTEQGDSAMYLCASSLAAGGLYEQYFGPGTRLTVT.

This chain uses TRBV5-1 with TRBJ1-2; tentatively, D is TRBD1 (5 bases). The CDR3 contains 15 residues. Germline V gene sequence: CDR1 SGHRS, CDR2 YFSETQ. V lost 7 bases to trimming and J lost 3 bases, with 19 bases between them. The CDR3 nucleotides are TGCGCCAGCCGATTGGGGGATCCGGTTGACTATGGCTACACCTTC. Its protein product is CASRLGDPVDYGYTF.

This rearrangement joins TRBV7-9 to TRBJ2-5; D may be TRBD1 or TRBD2 (6 bases each). Germline CDR1 reads SEHNR; CDR2 reads FQNEAQ (reference sequence). The CDR3 runs to 14 residues. V gave up 0 bases and J gave up 5 bases, with 10 bases separating them. Here the CDR3 reads CASSLAGGVETQYF. The CDR3 DNA sequence: TGTGCCAGCAGCTTAGCCGGGGGCGTGGAGACCCAGTACTTC. Full variable domain (missing parts from reference TRBV7-9 and TRBJ2-5): DTGVSQNPRHKITKRGQNVTFRCDPISEHNRLYWYRQTLGQGPEFLTYFQNEAQLEKSRLLSDRFSAERPKGSFSTLEIQRTEQGDSAMYLCASSLAGGVETQYFGPGTRLLVL.

This chain links TRBV28 with TRBJ2-3, with no clear D. V lost 4 bases and J lost 4, with 3 bases in between. Germline V gene sequence: CDR1 MDHEN, CDR2 SYDVKM. The CDR3 is 11 amino acids. In nucleotides, the CDR3 is TGTGCCAGCAGTTCACCAGATACGCAGTATTTT. It codes for CASSSPDTQYF.

The chain combines TRBV4-1 with TRBJ2-3, with TRBD2 identical over 9 bases. CDR3 length: 16 amino acids. CDR1 and CDR2 (germline): MGHRA, YSYEKL. Unmatched junction bases numbered 3, after V lost 1 base and J lost 1 base. CDR3 coding DNA: TGCGCCAGCAGCCAAGGGAGCGGGGGGCGCACAGATACGCAGTATTTT. Amino acids: CASSQGSGGRTDTQYF.

This chain links TRBV27 with TRBJ1-2; D is undetermined. The germline CDR1 and CDR2 sequences are MNHEY and SMNVEV (reference sequence). Trimming removed 4 bases at V and 4 bases at J, with 10 bases between. CDR3 length: 13 amino acids. The DNA for the CDR3 is TGTGCCAGCAGTTCGCATAACAGCTATGGCTACACCTTC. Its protein is CASSSHNSYGYTF.

By its share, this clone is medium-sized (0.01 to 0.1%). The chain employs TRBV27 and TRBJ2-7, with TRBD1 matching over 7 bases. Germline CDR1 MNHEY, CDR2 SMNVEV (reference sequence). This CDR3 spans 14 amino acids. The J segment lost 0 bases and the V segment lost 8 bases, leaving 7 bases of the junction unmatched. The CDR3 DNA follows: TGTGCCAGCCGAGGACAGGACAGCTCCTACGAGCAGTACTTC. Amino acids: CASRGQDSSYEQYF.

The chain is built from TRBV6-5 and TRBJ2-5; 7 positions agree with TRBD2. This CDR3 comprises 14 residues. In germline, CDR1 is MNHEY, CDR2 SVGAGI. Trimming cost V 5 bases and J 4 bases; bases outside gene matches: 7. For the CDR3, the DNA is TGTGCCAGCAGTCAGGGACTAACGGCAGAGACCCAGTACTTC. Translating it yields CASSQGLTAETQYF.

This clone was seen only once. In DNA form, the CDR3 reads TGTGCCAGCAAGCACAGTCCCCAAGAGACCCAGTACTTC. As protein: CASKHSPQETQYF. This chain joins TRBV6-1 and TRBJ2-5; D gene uncertain. The CDR3 is 13 amino acids. V lost 7 bases, J lost 1 base, and 10 bases lay in between. CDR1 and CDR2 (germline): MNHNS, SASEGT.

The J gene is TRBJ2-1, the V gene TRBV7-2, with D unclear. V lost 2 bases and J lost 8, with 16 bases in between. Germline CDR1 is SGHTA and CDR2 is FQGNSA. The CDR3 is 15 amino acids. CDR3 in amino acids: CASSLSFGRYDEQFF. Here the CDR3 DNA reads TGTGCCAGCAGCTTAAGCTTCGGAAGGTACGATGAGCAGTTCTTC.

J is TRBJ1-2 and V is TRBV7-2; 9 bases line up with TRBD1. The ends lost 4 bases at V and 6 bases at J; junction bases unmatched: 6. Germline CDR1 and CDR2: SGHTA and FQGNSA. The CDR3 consists of 14 residues. The CDR3 DNA reads TGTGCCAGCAGCTCTCAGACAGGGGGGAATGGCTACACCTTC. Amino acid sequence: CASSSQTGGNGYTF.

This sequence joins TRBV19 and TRBJ2-1; 13 bases are shared with TRBD2. The CDR3 length is 17 residues. After removal of 5 bases from V and 0 bases from J, the junction contained 4 bases not matched to a gene. Per germline, CDR1 LNHDA and CDR2 SQIVND (reference sequence). The CDR3 protein is CASSPGLAGFSYNEQFF. The CDR3 nucleotides read TGTGCCAGTAGTCCGGGACTAGCGGGGTTCTCCTACAATGAGCAGTTCTTC.

This sequence joins TRBV7-9 and TRBJ2-3, with D possibly called TRBD1 or TRBD2 (6 bases each). The CDR3 extends over 14 amino acids. Germline loops: CDR1 SEHNR, CDR2 FQNEAQ (reference sequence). Trimming took off 4 bases at V and 4 bases at J, with 12 bases between the two ends. CDR3 in DNA: TGTGCCAGCAGCTGGAGTGGGGGGCCAGATACGCAGTATTTT. Translation gives CASSWSGGPDTQYF.

This chain connects TRBV28 to TRBJ2-1; TRBD2 matches at 10 bases. The CDR3 totals 15 residues. With V trimmed by 3 bases and J by 9 bases, 8 bases remained unmatched. Germline V gene data show CDR1 as MDHEN and CDR2 as SYDVKM. This CDR3 is CASSFRLAGDSEQFF. For the CDR3, the DNA is TGTGCCAGCAGTTTTCGGCTAGCGGGAGATAGTGAGCAGTTCTTC.

The chain recombines TRBV5-1 with TRBJ1-1; D call uncertain. Germline V gives CDR1 SGHRS, CDR2 YFSETQ. The CDR3 consists of 14 residues. V gave up 7 bases and J gave up 6 bases, with 19 bases separating them. As DNA, the CDR3 is TGCGCCAGCCGTCACGCGGGAACGGCGTCTGAAGCTTTCTTT. Its protein is CASRHAGTASEAFF.

V is TRBV5-1 and J is TRBJ2-7, with D maybe TRBD2 (5 bases). Germline loops: CDR1 SGHRS, CDR2 YFSETQ. CDR3 length: 16 amino acids. V was trimmed by 0 bases and J by 8 bases, leaving 21 bases between them. The CDR3, as DNA: TGCGCCAGCAGCTTGGGTTTTCTAGCCACGACTGAGCAGCAGTACTTC. It translates to CASSLGFLATTEQQYF.

The CDR3 DNA is TGTGCCAGCAGCTTAGATCTGGGAAGCACTGAAGCTTTCTTT. This sequence encodes CASSLDLGSTEAFF. The chain carries TRBV7-6 and TRBJ1-1; D is unclear. CDR3 length: 14 amino acids. CDR1 is SGHVS, CDR2 FNYEAQ, per germline. V dropped 1 base and J dropped 4 bases, with 10 bases sitting between them.

The chain links TRBV7-9 to TRBJ2-2, with a possible D match to TRBD1 (6 bases). The germline V gene has CDR1 SEHNR and CDR2 FQNEAQ (reference sequence). The CDR3 consists of 13 residues. V gave up 8 bases and J gave up 1 base, with 8 bases separating them. For the CDR3, the DNA is TGTGCCAGCCAGACAGGGAACACCGGGGAGCTGTTTTTT. Its translation: CASQTGNTGELFF.

V usage is TRBV6-5 and J usage is TRBJ2-7; 9 nucleotides align to TRBD1. CDR3 size: 13 residues. Per germline, CDR1 MNHEY and CDR2 SVGAGI. V lost 5 bases, J lost 5 bases, and 4 bases stayed unmatched. The DNA for the CDR3 is TGTGCCAGCAGTGGTGGGACAGGGAACGAGCAGTACTTC. Translated: CASSGGTGNEQYF.

The rearrangement joins TRBV7-9 to TRBJ2-7, with D perhaps matching TRBD2 (6 bases). The CDR3 runs 15 residues. CDR1 SEHNR and CDR2 FQNEAQ come from the germline V gene (reference sequence). With 5 bases removed from V and 6 bases from J, the gap between germline ends came to 20 bases. CDR3 sequence reads: CASSPRTIMDLEQYF. The DNA for the CDR3 is TGTGCCAGCAGCCCACGGACTATTATGGACCTCGAGCAGTACTTC.